The 22 T cell receptor beta chains below come from one sample, sequenced in a study of blood T cell repertoires in COVID-19. The repertoire was sequenced with immunoSEQ multiplex PCR; TCRdb's copy has only in-frame clones and lacks some. Of 150,000 to 200,000 clones listed, 85% to 90% are singletons. Sequencing was carried out using peripheral blood. The receptors here all came from a woman aged 80 or over in a cohort sampled during active or convalescent COVID-19.

The chain joins TRBV19 to TRBJ2-4, with unresolved D. The CDR3 contains 14 residues. Trimming took off 2 bases at V and 2 bases at J, with 7 bases between the two ends. Germline CDR1 reads LNHDA; CDR2 reads SQIVND (reference sequence). CDR3 nucleotides: TGTGCCAGTAGTATATCAGGAACCAAAAACATTCAGTACTTC. The encoded protein is CASSISGTKNIQYF.

The chain uses TRBV7-6 and TRBJ2-5; 7 bases fit TRBD1. Unmatched junction bases numbered 7, after V lost 5 bases and J lost 4 bases. Per germline, CDR1 SGHVS and CDR2 FNYEAQ. This CDR3 is built from 14 residues. CDR3 sequence: CASSPQGVRETQYF. The CDR3 DNA reads as TGTGCCAGCAGCCCCCAGGGGGTCCGAGAGACCCAGTACTTC.

CDR3 in amino acids: CASSEGAADTQYF. CDR3 DNA sequence: TGTGCCAGCAGTGAGGGGGCGGCAGATACGCAGTATTTT. The chain uses TRBV6-1 and TRBJ2-3, with TRBD1 as a possible D gene (6 bases). This CDR3 region has 13 residues. CDR1 and CDR2 (germline): MNHNS, SASEGT. Trimming cost V 3 bases and J 4 bases, with 8 bases left between them.

The chain recombines TRBV6-6 with TRBJ1-3; maybe TRBD1 (6 bases). Germline V gene sequence: CDR1 MNHNY, CDR2 SVGAGI (reference sequence). V lost 2 bases and J 15 bases, leaving 17 bases between the germline ends. This CDR3 contains 13 residues. CDR3 bases: TGTGCCAGCAGTTACGGGGCAGGGGCTGGGGCATATTTT. Residues: CASSYGAGAGAYF.

V and J are TRBV29-1 and TRBJ2-3, with 8 bases aligning to TRBD1. CDR1 and CDR2 (germline): SQVTM, ANQGSEA. J gave up 0 bases and V 7 bases, and 9 bases lay outside the gene matches. The length of the CDR3 is 15 residues. The CDR3 sequence is CSATPGGTSTDTQYF. DNA for the CDR3: TGCAGCGCCACTCCAGGGGGCACGAGCACAGATACGCAGTATTTT.

J is TRBJ2-2 and V is TRBV5-1, with a weak D call TRBD1 (6 bases). Trimming took 4 bases from V and 3 from J, leaving 10 bases between them. The CDR3 contains 14 residues. The germline V gene encodes CDR1 SGHRS and CDR2 YFSETQ. The CDR3 nucleotides read TGCGCCAGCAGCCTGGACAGACACACCGGGGAGCTGTTTTTT. It yields the protein CASSLDRHTGELFF.

The chain employs TRBV18 and TRBJ1-5, with TRBD1 as a possible D gene (5 bases). The V end lost 2 bases, the J end lost 5 bases, and 13 bases lay between the germline ends. Germline assignment: CDR1 KGHSH and CDR2 LQKENI. The CDR3 spans 15 residues. The CDR3 region has the DNA TGTGCCAGCTCACCAGGGTCGGGGGAGCATCAGCCCCAGCATTTT. Protein product: CASSPGSGEHQPQHF.

The J gene is TRBJ2-7, the V gene TRBV24-1, with D maybe TRBD1 (6 bases). This CDR3 is 13 amino acids long. Trimming stripped 7 bases from V and 0 bases from J, with 9 bases between. CDR1 KGHDR and CDR2 SFDVKD come from the germline V gene. CDR3 amino acids: CATRGGDSYEQYF. The CDR3 nucleotides are TGTGCCACCAGAGGGGGAGACTCCTACGAGCAGTACTTC.

The chain combines TRBV9 with TRBJ1-1, with TRBD1 as a possible D gene (6 bases). V was clipped by 4 bases and J by 6 bases, with 16 bases between them. This CDR3 region has 14 residues. Germline CDR1 is SGDLS and CDR2 is YYNGEE. The CDR3 DNA follows: TGTGCCAGCAGCCCAAGACAGGTTTTGGCTGAAGCTTTCTTT. Translated: CASSPRQVLAEAFF. Variable domain in full (rest from reference TRBV9 and TRBJ1-1): DSGVTQTPKHLITATGQRVTLRCSPRSGDLSVYWYQQSLDQGLQFLIQYYNGEERAKGNILERFSAQQFPDLHSELNLSSLELGDSALYFCASSPRQVLAEAFFGQGTRLTVV.

The chain couples TRBV7-6 to TRBJ2-6; no firm D call. There are 15 residues in the CDR3. Germline V gene lookup returns CDR1 SGHVS and CDR2 FNYEAQ. V lost 5 bases, J lost 2 bases, and 10 bases lay in between. DNA for the CDR3: TGTGCCAGCAGCCCCAACGGAGCTGGGGCCAACGTCCTGACTTTC. It specifies CASSPNGAGANVLTF.

This sequence joins TRBV13 and TRBJ1-1, with 10 nucleotides matching TRBD1. The CDR3 sequence is 16 residues long. Germline CDR1 PRHDT, CDR2 FYEKMQ (reference sequence). Trimming removed 5 bases from V and 5 bases from J; junction bases left unmatched: 11. CDR3 region: CASSQVLGQGFTEAFF. The DNA of the CDR3 is TGTGCCAGCAGCCAAGTGTTGGGACAGGGGTTTACTGAAGCTTTCTTT.

The CDR3 is CASSVSLGPMIPMYV. The DNA of the CDR3 is TGTGCCAGTAGTGTCTCACTGGGGCCTATGATTCCGATGTACGTC. The chain has TRBV19 and TRBJ2-7, with D maybe TRBD1 (5 bases). The V gene lost 5 bases and the J gene lost 12 bases, with 26 bases spanning the gap. CDR3 length: 15 residues. CDR1 is LNHDA, CDR2 SQIVND, per germline (reference sequence).

CDR3: CASREDRSYNEQFF. CDR3 bases: TGCGCCAGCAGGGAAGACAGATCCTACAATGAGCAGTTCTTC. The chain combines TRBV5-1 with TRBJ2-1, with D perhaps TRBD1 (5 bases). CDR3 size: 14 residues. Germline CDR1 reads SGHRS; CDR2 reads YFSETQ. Trimming cost V 5 bases and J 1 base, with 10 bases left between them.

The chain uses TRBV3-1 (or the pseudogene TRBV3-2) and TRBJ2-1; 10 positions agree with TRBD2. The CDR3 is made up of 17 amino acids. Germline V lookup: CDR1 LGHDT, CDR2 YNNKEL (reference sequence). Losses at the gene ends were 2 bases for V and 7 bases for J; bases not matched to a gene: 11. The CDR3 bases are TGTGCCAGCAGCCAATGGGGGGGAACTAGCGGGGATAATGAGCAGTTCTTC. Its translation: CASSQWGGTSGDNEQFF.

A few counts support this clone. The V gene is TRBV27, the J gene TRBJ1-1; tentatively, D is TRBD1 (5 bases). The CDR3 has 14 residues. The germline CDR1 and CDR2 sequences are MNHEY and SMNVEV (reference sequence). The V gene lost 3 bases and the J gene lost 1 base, with 9 bases spanning the gap. CDR3 in amino acids: CASSLTATNTEAFF. The CDR3 bases are TGTGCCAGCAGTTTGACAGCGACGAACACTGAAGCTTTCTTT.

The chain uses TRBV7-9 and TRBJ1-6; 11 bases line up with TRBD1. From germline, CDR1 is SEHNR and CDR2 FQNEAQ (reference sequence). The V segment lost 0 bases and the J segment 11 bases; nucleotides outside the gene matches: 6. The CDR3 length is 16 residues. The CDR3 DNA sequence: TGTGCCAGCAGCTTAGCCTCTGGACAGGGGGCGACACCCCTCCACTTT. Protein sequence: CASSLASGQGATPLHF.

The chain combines TRBV7-8 with TRBJ1-2; 10 bases line up with TRBD1. Per germline, CDR1 SGHVS and CDR2 FQNEAQ. V lost 1 base and J lost 2; bases outside the gene matches: 4. The CDR3 consists of 16 residues. CDR3 in amino acids: CASSLGPGQGNYGYTF. As DNA, the CDR3 is TGTGCCAGCAGCTTAGGGCCGGGACAGGGGAACTATGGCTACACCTTC.

J is TRBJ1-2 and V is TRBV5-1, with 7 bases fitting TRBD1. The CDR3 is 14 residues long. Germline V gives CDR1 SGHRS, CDR2 YFSETQ. V lost 3 bases to trimming and J lost 5 bases; unmatched junction nucleotides: 7. The DNA of the CDR3 is TGCGCCAGCAGCTCCGAGACAGGGATGTATGGCTACACCTTC. Amino acid sequence: CASSSETGMYGYTF.

This chain links TRBV28 with TRBJ1-2; D gene unclear. This CDR3 is 13 amino acids long. The V gene lost 7 bases and the J gene lost 2 bases, with 11 bases spanning the gap. Germline CDR1 MDHEN, CDR2 SYDVKM. CDR3 protein: CASMSFPNYGYTF. The DNA of the CDR3 is TGTGCCAGCATGAGTTTCCCCAACTATGGCTACACCTTC.

The chain employs TRBV4-1 and TRBJ1-4; no firm D call. The CDR3 totals 17 residues. V dropped 0 bases and J dropped 5 bases, with 16 bases sitting between them. Germline V gives CDR1 MGHRA, CDR2 YSYEKL. This chain's CDR3 is CASSQEIGSAWNEKLFF. The CDR3 DNA follows: TGCGCCAGCAGCCAAGAAATCGGGTCAGCGTGGAATGAAAAACTGTTTTTT.

The V gene is TRBV11-2, the J gene TRBJ1-5; D is ambiguous. CDR1 is SGHAT, CDR2 FQNNGV, per germline. The V gene lost 1 base and the J gene lost 8 bases, with 9 bases spanning the gap. This CDR3 comprises 13 residues. CDR3 coding DNA: TGTGCCAGCAGCTTAGGTCTTCGTGAGCCCCAGCATTTT. Translation gives CASSLGLREPQHF.

J is TRBJ2-2 and V is TRBV27, with TRBD1 matching 11 bases. CDR3 length: 14 amino acids. The germline CDR1 and CDR2 sequences are MNHEY and SMNVEV (reference sequence). The V segment lost 5 bases and the J segment 13 bases; nucleotides outside the gene matches: 9. Here the CDR3 reads CASSTRDRGGRLFF. In DNA form, the CDR3 reads TGTGCCAGCAGTACCCGGGACAGGGGGGGACGGCTGTTTTTT.